The rows below give T cell receptor beta chains drawn from one sample of a study of T cell responses to AZD1222 COVID-19 vaccine. TCRdb's copy holds only in-frame clones and misses some; the assay was immunoSEQ multiplex PCR. The sample contains 140,000 to 150,000 clones, 93% of which appear only once. The sample consisted of peripheral blood, taken on day 0 of AZD1222 vaccination. These receptors all come from an adult in good health. Both conserved end residues are part of each CDR3. A D gene is named only where the DNA matches it firmly. Some rows have no size entry. The others give once, few or many, or a class for an expanded clone.

j_call d_call v_call clone_size cdr3_aa cdr3_nt
TRBJ1-2 NA TRBV2 NA CASSGQSLGYTF TGTGCCAGCTCCGGACAGTCTCTCGGCTACACCTTC
TRBJ1-1 NA TRBV25-1 NA CASSGPAGRTEAFF TGTGCCAGCAGTGGGCCGGCAGGCCGCACTGAAGCTTTCTTT
TRBJ2-1 TRBD1 TRBV27 NA CASPPILGGRSYNEQFF TGTGCCAGCCCCCCAATTCTAGGGGGCCGATCTTACAATGAGCAGTTCTTC
TRBJ1-2 TRBD1 TRBV4-1 NA CASSPGTGNVYGYTF TGCGCCAGCAGCCCCGGGACAGGGAACGTATATGGCTACACCTTC
TRBJ2-2 TRBD1 TRBV2 once CASRTGGWIGELFF TGTGCCAGCAGGACAGGGGGTTGGATCGGGGAGCTGTTTTTT
TRBJ1-2 NA TRBV5-1 NA CASSSSNYGYTF TGCGCCAGCAGCTCTAGTAACTATGGCTACACCTTC
TRBJ1-1 NA TRBV7-9 NA CASSPPTGARDTEAFF TGTGCCAGCAGCCCCCCGACAGGTGCTAGGGACACTGAAGCTTTCTTT
TRBJ1-5 NA TRBV6-5 once CASSDSGRVDQPQHF TGTGCCAGCAGTGACTCAGGCAGGGTTGATCAGCCCCAGCATTTT
TRBJ2-7 TRBD2 TRBV6-1 NA CASSEVRGYEQYF TGTGCCAGCAGTGAAGTGCGGGGGTACGAGCAGTACTTC
TRBJ1-3 TRBD1 TRBV7-7 NA CASSLGRAPGQGFGNTIYF TGTGCTAGCAGCTTAGGACGGGCTCCGGGACAGGGATTCGGAAACACCATATATTTT
TRBJ2-7 NA TRBV12-3/TRBV12-4 NA CASSLGTANEQYF TGTGCCAGCAGTTTAGGGACAGCGAACGAGCAGTACTTC
TRBJ1-6 NA TRBV6-5 NA CASSYSRGAHNSPLHF TGTGCCAGCAGTTACTCGCGAGGGGCACATAATTCACCCCTCCACTTT
TRBJ1-3 NA TRBV15 once CATSTRIPSGNTIYF TGTGCCACCAGCACCAGGATTCCATCTGGAAACACCATATATTTT
TRBJ1-3 NA TRBV30 NA CAWSVTGNTIYF TGTGCCTGGAGTGTTACCGGAAACACCATATATTTT
TRBJ1-2 TRBD1 TRBV19 NA CASSRQGTNYGYTF TGTGCCAGTAGCCGACAGGGGACTAACTATGGCTACACCTTC
TRBJ1-3 NA TRBV11-2 NA CASSSSPTGYGNTIYF TGTGCCAGCAGCTCCTCCCCGACAGGATATGGAAACACCATATATTTT
TRBJ2-2 NA TRBV6-6 NA CASTSGSAGELFF TGTGCCAGCACGAGTGGGTCAGCCGGGGAGCTGTTTTTT
TRBJ2-1 TRBD2 TRBV6-2/TRBV6-3 once CASSSSGGRYNEQFF TGTGCCAGCAGCAGTAGCGGGGGCCGCTACAATGAGCAGTTCTTC